This TCR beta chain originates from a study of regulatory and conventional T cells in RAG deficiency. General observations from the study: Omenn patients showed >80% Treg-Tconv overlap and shorter CDR3 lengths.

Comment on this clone: The target antigen is unknown.

Germline-derived CDR1 and CDR2 are SGDLS and YYNGEE. The CDR3 contains 12 residues. V was pared by 4 bases and J by 8 bases, with 12 bases between. Sequencing was performed with immunoSEQ multiplex PCR; in TCRdb, only in-frame clones are kept and a portion is missing. The sample consists of 6,000 to 8,000 clones, roughly 86% of them appearing once. The sample was also reused in another study, on regulatory T cells. That report notes: The primer mix had 52 TRBV and 13 TRBJ primers.

Source material: CD8+ T cells sorted from blood. The source is a human donor in good health. The chain recombines TRBV9 with TRBJ1-2; D not certain. CDR3 nucleotides: TGTGCCAGCAGCCCCGGCCCCTCGGGCTACACCTTC. This codes for CASSPGPSGYTF.